The source of this T cell receptor (beta chain) is a study of cytomegalovirus exposure and HLA in healthy donors. The study's findings and limits: It was reported in a later analysis that an Asian-associated ancestry cluster showed fewer N-insertions than the approximately 700-donor mean. In an earlier analysis, in approximately 570 donors, most V segments appeared productive either ~87% or ~30% of the time.

It was with 60 Vbeta and 13 Jbeta primers that the PCR ran. The protocol was immunoSEQ multiplex PCR, while the TCRdb copy is restricted to in-frame clones and leaves out a portion. In the table there are approximately 100,000 clones, 70% of which are singletons. Germline loops: CDR1 MNHEY, CDR2 SMNVEV (reference sequence). CDR3 length equals 17 residues. Trimming at V came to 2 bases and at J to 8 bases, leaving 14 bases not matched to a gene. In the case of this clone: Its antigen is currently unknown.

This receptor was obtained from a middle-aged man in good health and CMV-seronegative. The rearrangement uses TRBV27 and TRBJ2-1, with 8 bases fitting TRBD2. The sample comprised PBMCs. The CDR3, as DNA: TGTGCCAGCAGTTTAAAAGGGGGACTAGTGCTGGTGGATGAGCAGTTCTTC. Protein sequence: CASSLKGGLVLVDEQFF.